Following are 8 T cell receptor beta chains from one sample sequenced in a study of blood T cell repertoires in COVID-19. The assay was immunoSEQ multiplex PCR, and TCRdb's table has in-frame clones only and misses some. The table shows about 230,000 clones, with around 88% occurring only once. The sample comprised PBMCs or T cells enriched from blood (not recorded which). These receptor sequences come from a woman between 40 and 50 years old with acute COVID-19.

The CDR3 region has the DNA TGTGCCTGGAGGAGCGCCGGGACAGGGCATGGCTACACCTTC. This codes for CAWRSAGTGHGYTF. This chain links TRBV30 with TRBJ1-2, with 9 bases matching TRBD1. This CDR3 is built from 14 residues. CDR1 GTSNPN and CDR2 SVGIG come from the germline V gene (reference sequence). V shed 3 bases and J 6 bases; nucleotides not matched to a gene: 8.

The chain carries TRBV12-3 or TRBV12-4 and TRBJ2-3; D perhaps matches TRBD2 (6 bases). This CDR3 has 11 amino acids. DNA of the CDR3: TGTGCGATGGGGGGTACAGATACGCAGTATTTT. Protein: CAMGGTDTQYF.

The chain is built from TRBV5-6 and TRBJ1-1, with D tentatively TRBD1 (5 bases). The CDR3 totals 12 residues. The V end was cut by 0 bases, the J end by 7 bases, with 7 bases between. Germline CDR1 reads SGHDT; CDR2 reads YYEEEE. The CDR3 is CASSLGQGEAFF. In DNA form, the CDR3 reads TGTGCCAGCAGCTTGGGGCAGGGTGAAGCTTTCTTT.

This chain links TRBV20-1 with TRBJ1-3; D might be TRBD1 (6 bases). The CDR3 contains 15 residues. V was cut by 3 bases and J by 9 bases, with 21 bases left in between. Germline V gene sequence: CDR1 DFQATT, CDR2 SNEGSKA (reference sequence). The CDR3 coding sequence is TGCAGTGCTAGTGATTTTGCGGGGGCTCGTGGCACCATATATTTT. Its protein product is CSASDFAGARGTIYF.

The rearrangement links TRBV5-6 to TRBJ2-2; 9 bases match TRBD2. Losses at the gene ends were 4 bases for V and 0 bases for J; bases not matched to a gene: 7. CDR3 size: 17 residues. Germline CDR1 is SGHDT and CDR2 is YYEEEE. The CDR3 protein is CASSPPLAGPNTGELFF. The CDR3 DNA reads TGTGCCAGCAGCCCCCCACTAGCGGGCCCGAACACCGGGGAGCTGTTTTTT.

V and J are TRBV5-1 and TRBJ2-7, with a tentative D call TRBD2 (5 bases). CDR1 SGHRS and CDR2 YFSETQ come from the germline V gene. The length of the CDR3 is 14 residues. V dropped 0 bases and J dropped 7 bases, with 14 bases sitting between them. Here the CDR3 DNA reads TGCGCCAGCAGCTTGGAAGCGGCCCGTGTGGAGCAGTACTTC. Its protein product is CASSLEAARVEQYF.

The gene calls are TRBV9 and TRBJ1-4; maybe TRBD1 (6 bases). Germline V gene sequence: CDR1 SGDLS, CDR2 YYNGEE. The ends were cut back, 0 bases at V and 8 bases at J, with 17 bases in the middle. This CDR3 has 16 residues. The chain's CDR3 is CASSVDSGATGEKLFF. The CDR3 DNA reads as TGTGCCAGCAGCGTAGACTCAGGGGCCACGGGGGAAAAACTGTTTTTT.

The V and J genes are TRBV9 and TRBJ1-2; D unresolved. The CDR3 extends over 15 amino acids. CDR1 SGDLS and CDR2 YYNGEE come from the germline V gene. Trimming shortened V by 4 bases and J by 4 bases, and 17 bases separated the two germline ends. CDR3 DNA: TGTGCCAGCAGCCTCACCGGTGGGAGCCCCTATGGCTACACCTTC. Translation gives CASSLTGGSPYGYTF.